Described below is a single T cell receptor (beta chain) sequence and its context. Its cognate antigen is unknown. Treatment described: oral pan-JAK inhibitor, 5-10 mg twice daily. This sample was included in a study of CD8+ T cells in alopecia areata. Study results and limitations: Tofacitinib significantly decreased scalp clonality and expanded CD8+ clones among top 100. Whether baseline CD8+ expansion is linked to response remains uncertain, given a single nonresponder. Resident alphabeta T cells of normal skin are also sequenced in scalp samples.

RNA extraction and reverse transcription yielded cDNA as sequencing template. Generated by immunoSEQ multiplex PCR, the TCRdb table keeps only in-frame clones and is missing some. The data contain about 200,000 clones, approximately 61% of them singletons. Germline trimming cut 0 bases from V and 6 bases from J; bases unmatched to any gene: 3. CDR3 size: 15 residues. The germline V gene encodes CDR1 SGDLS and CDR2 YYNGEE. Sequenced material: CD4+ T cells sorted from blood, taken at week 24, from a patient treated with tofacitinib. The sequence derives from a human donor with alopecia areata. V gene TRBV9 combines with J gene TRBJ2-3, with 11 nucleotides matching TRBD2. The CDR3 nucleotides read TGTGCCAGCAGCGTAGCTAGCGGGGGGATCGATACGCAGTATTTT. Protein sequence: CASSVASGGIDTQYF.